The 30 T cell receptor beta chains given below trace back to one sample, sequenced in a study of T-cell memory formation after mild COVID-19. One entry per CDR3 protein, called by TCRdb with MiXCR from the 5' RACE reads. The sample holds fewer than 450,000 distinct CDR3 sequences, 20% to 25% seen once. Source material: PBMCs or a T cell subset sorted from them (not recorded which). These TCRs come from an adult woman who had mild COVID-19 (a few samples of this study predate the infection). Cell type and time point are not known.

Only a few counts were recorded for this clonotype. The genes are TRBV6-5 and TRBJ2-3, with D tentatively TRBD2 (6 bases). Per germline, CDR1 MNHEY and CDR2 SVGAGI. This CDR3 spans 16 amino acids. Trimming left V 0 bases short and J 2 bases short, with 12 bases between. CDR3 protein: CASSYSIAGFTDTQYF. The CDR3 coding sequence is TGTGCCAGCAGTTACTCGATTGCGGGGTTCACAGATACGCAGTATTTT.

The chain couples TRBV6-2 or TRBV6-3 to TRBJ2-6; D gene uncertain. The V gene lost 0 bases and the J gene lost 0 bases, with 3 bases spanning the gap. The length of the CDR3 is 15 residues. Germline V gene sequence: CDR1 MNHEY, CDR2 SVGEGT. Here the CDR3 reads CASSYSGSGANVLTF. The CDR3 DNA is TGTGCCAGCAGTTACTCGGGCTCTGGGGCCAACGTCCTGACTTTC.

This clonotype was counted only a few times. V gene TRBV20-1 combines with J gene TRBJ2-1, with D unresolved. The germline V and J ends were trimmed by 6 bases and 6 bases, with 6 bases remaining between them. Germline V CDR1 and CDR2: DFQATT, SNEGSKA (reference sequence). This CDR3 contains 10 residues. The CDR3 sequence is CSAKGNEQFF. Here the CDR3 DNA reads TGCAGTGCCAAGGGCAATGAGCAGTTCTTC.

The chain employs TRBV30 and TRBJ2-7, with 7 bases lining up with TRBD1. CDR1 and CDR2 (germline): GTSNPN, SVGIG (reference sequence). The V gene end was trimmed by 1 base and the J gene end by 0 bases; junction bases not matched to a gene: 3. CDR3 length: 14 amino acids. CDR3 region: CAWSGDRRSYEQYF. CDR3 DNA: TGTGCCTGGAGTGGGGACAGACGCTCCTACGAGCAGTACTTC.

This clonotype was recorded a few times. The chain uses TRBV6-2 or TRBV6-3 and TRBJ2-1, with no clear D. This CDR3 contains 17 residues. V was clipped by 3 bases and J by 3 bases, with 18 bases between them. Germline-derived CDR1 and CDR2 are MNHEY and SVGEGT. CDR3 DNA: TGTGCCAGCAGTTATTCCCGGGCCACCTCGCTCTACAATGAGCAGTTCTTC. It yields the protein CASSYSRATSLYNEQFF.

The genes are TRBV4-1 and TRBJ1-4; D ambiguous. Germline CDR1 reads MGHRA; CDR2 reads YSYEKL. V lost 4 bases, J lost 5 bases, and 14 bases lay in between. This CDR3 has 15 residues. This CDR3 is CASSPTPGSNEKLFF. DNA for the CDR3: TGCGCCAGCAGCCCGACCCCGGGAAGCAATGAAAAACTGTTTTTT.

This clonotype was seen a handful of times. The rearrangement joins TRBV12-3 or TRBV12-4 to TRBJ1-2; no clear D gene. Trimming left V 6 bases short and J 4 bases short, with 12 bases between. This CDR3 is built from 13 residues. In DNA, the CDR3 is TGTGCCAGCAGCTTGTCCACGGCCTATGGCTACACCTTC. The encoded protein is CASSLSTAYGYTF.

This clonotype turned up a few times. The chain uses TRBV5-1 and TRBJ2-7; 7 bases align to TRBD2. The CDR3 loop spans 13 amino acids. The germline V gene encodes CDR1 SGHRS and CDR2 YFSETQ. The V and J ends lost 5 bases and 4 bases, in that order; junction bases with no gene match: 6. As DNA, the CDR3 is TGCGCCAGCAGGGGAGCGGGGATATACGAGCAGTACTTC. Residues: CASRGAGIYEQYF. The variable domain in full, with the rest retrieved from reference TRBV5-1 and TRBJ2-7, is KAGVTQTPRYLIKTRGQQVTLSCSPISGHRSVSWYQQTPGQGLQFLFEYFSETQRNKGNFPGRFSGRQFSNSRSEMNVSTLELGDSALYLCASRGAGIYEQYFGPGTRLTVT.

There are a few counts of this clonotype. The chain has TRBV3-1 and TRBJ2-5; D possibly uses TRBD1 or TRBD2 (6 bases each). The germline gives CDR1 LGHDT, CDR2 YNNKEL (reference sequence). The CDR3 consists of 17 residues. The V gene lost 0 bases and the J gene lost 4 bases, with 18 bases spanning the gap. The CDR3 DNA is TGTGCCAGCAGCCAAGACCGGGACCGGGGGCCGGGAGAGACCCAGTACTTC. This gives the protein CASSQDRDRGPGETQYF.

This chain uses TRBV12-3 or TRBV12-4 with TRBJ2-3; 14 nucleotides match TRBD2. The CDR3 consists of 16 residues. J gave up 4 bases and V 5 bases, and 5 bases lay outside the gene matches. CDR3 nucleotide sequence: TGTGCCAGCAGTATGGGACTAGCGGGAGCCCCAGATACGCAGTATTTT. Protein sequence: CASSMGLAGAPDTQYF.

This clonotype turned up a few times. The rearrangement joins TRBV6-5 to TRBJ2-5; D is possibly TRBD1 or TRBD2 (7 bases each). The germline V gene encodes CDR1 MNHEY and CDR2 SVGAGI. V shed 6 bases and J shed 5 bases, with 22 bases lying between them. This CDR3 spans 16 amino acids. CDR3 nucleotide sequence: TGTGCCAGCAGCCACCTCTCAGGGGGAGGGTATGAGACCCAGTACTTC. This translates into CASSHLSGGGYETQYF.

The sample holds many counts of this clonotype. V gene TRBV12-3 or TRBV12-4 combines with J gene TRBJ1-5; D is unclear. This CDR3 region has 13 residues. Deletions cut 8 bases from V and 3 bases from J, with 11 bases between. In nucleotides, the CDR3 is TGTGCCAGCGCACCGGGATTCAATCAGCCCCAGCATTTT. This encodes CASAPGFNQPQHF.

CDR3: CASSLSGSDEQFF. The CDR3 DNA reads as TGTGCCAGCAGTTTAAGTGGTTCAGATGAGCAGTTCTTC. This rearrangement joins TRBV12-3 or TRBV12-4 to TRBJ2-1; D unresolved. This CDR3 is 13 amino acids long. Between the trimmed V and J ends, which lost 2 bases and 8 bases, there was a span of 10 bases.

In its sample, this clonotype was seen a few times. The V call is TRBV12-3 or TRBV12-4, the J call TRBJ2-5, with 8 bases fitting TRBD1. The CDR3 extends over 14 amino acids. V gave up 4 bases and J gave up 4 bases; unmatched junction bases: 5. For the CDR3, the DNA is TGTGCCAGCAGTTCCAACAGGGGGGTAGAGACCCAGTACTTC. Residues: CASSSNRGVETQYF.

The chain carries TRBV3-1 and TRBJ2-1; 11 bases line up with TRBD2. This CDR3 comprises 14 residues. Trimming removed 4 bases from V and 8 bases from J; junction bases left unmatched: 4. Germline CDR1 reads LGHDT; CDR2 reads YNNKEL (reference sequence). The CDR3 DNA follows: TGTGCCAGCAGCCGGGCTAGCGGGAGGTATGAGCAGTTCTTC. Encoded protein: CASSRASGRYEQFF.

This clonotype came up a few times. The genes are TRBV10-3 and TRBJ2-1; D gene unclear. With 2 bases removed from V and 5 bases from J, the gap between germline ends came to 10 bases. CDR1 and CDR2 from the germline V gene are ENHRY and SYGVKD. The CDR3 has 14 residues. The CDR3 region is CAISEIGLNNEQFF. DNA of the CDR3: TGTGCCATCAGTGAGATAGGGTTAAACAATGAGCAGTTCTTC.

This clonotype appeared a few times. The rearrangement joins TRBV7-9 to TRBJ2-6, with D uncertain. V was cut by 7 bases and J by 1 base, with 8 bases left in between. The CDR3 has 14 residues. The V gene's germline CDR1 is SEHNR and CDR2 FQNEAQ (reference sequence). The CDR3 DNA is TGTGCCAGCACTACCGAGTCTGGGGCCAACGTCCTGACTTTC. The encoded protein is CASTTESGANVLTF. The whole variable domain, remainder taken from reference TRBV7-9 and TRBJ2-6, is DTGVSQNPRHKITKRGQNVTFRCDPISEHNRLYWYRQTLGQGPEFLTYFQNEAQLEKSRLLSDRFSAERPKGSFSTLEIQRTEQGDSAMYLCASTTESGANVLTFGAGSRLTVL.

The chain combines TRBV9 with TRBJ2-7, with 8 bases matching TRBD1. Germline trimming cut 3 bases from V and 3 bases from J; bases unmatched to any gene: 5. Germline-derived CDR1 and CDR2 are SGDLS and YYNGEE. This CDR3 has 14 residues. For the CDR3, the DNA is TGTGCCAGCAGCGCCGATGACAGGGGCTACGAGCAGTACTTC. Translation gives CASSADDRGYEQYF.

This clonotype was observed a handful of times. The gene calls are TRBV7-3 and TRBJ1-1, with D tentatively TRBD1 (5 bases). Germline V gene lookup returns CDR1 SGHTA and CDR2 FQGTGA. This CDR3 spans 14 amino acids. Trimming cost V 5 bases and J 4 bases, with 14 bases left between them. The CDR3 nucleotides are TGTGCCAGCAGCCCCACGGCAGGGCGCACTGAAGCTTTCTTT. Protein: CASSPTAGRTEAFF.

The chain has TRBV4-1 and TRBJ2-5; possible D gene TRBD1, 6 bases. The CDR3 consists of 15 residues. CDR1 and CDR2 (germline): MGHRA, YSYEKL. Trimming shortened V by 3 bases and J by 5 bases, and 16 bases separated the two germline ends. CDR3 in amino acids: CASSHIGGVRETQYF. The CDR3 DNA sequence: TGCGCCAGCAGCCACATAGGGGGAGTTCGGGAGACCCAGTACTTC.

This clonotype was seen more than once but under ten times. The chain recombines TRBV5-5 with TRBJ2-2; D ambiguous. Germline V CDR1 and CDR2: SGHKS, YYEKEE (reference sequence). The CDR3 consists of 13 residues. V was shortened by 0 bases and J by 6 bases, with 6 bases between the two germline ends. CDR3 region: CASSLEVPGELFF. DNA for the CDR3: TGTGCCAGCAGCTTGGAGGTCCCCGGGGAGCTGTTTTTT.

The CDR3, as DNA: TGCAGCGTCCCAGCAGGCTCCGGCTACACCTTC. Residues: CSVPAGSGYTF. The rearrangement joins TRBV29-1 to TRBJ1-2; no definite D call. CDR1 and CDR2 from the germline V gene are SQVTM and ANQGSEA. The CDR3 length is 11 residues. V lost 6 bases to trimming and J lost 8 bases, with 13 bases between them. The entire variable domain, with the rest obtained from reference TRBV29-1 and TRBJ1-2, is as follows: SAVISQKPSRDICQRGTSLTIQCQVDSQVTMMFWYRQQPGQSLTLIATANQGSEATYESGFVIDKFPISRPNLTFSTLTVSNMSPEDSSIYLCSVPAGSGYTFGSGTRLTVV.

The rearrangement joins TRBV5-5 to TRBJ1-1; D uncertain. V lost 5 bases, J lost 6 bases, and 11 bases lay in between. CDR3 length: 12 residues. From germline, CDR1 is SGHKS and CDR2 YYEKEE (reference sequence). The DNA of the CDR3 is TGTGCCAGCAGTTGGAGACATTCTGAAGCTTTCTTT. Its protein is CASSWRHSEAFF. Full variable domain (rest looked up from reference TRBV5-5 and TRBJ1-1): DAGVTQSPTHLIKTRGQQVTLRCSPISGHKSVSWYQQVLGQGPQFIFQYYEKEERGRGNFPDRFSARQFPNYSSELNVNALLLGDSALYLCASSWRHSEAFFGQGTRLTVV.

CDR3 sequence (DNA): TGTGCCAGCAGCGAGCCCTCGGCGGGAGGGCCCCCCGAGCAGTACTTC. Translation gives CASSEPSAGGPPEQYF. This sequence joins TRBV9 and TRBJ2-7, with 9 bases lining up with TRBD2. CDR1 is SGDLS and CDR2 is YYNGEE in the germline V gene. The junction had 13 bases not matched to a gene; V was cut back by 3 bases and J by 6 bases. The CDR3 totals 16 residues.

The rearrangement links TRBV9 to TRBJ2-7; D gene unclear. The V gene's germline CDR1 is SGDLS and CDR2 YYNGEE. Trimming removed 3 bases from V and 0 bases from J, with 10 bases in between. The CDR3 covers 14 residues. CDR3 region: CASSARLSSYEQYF. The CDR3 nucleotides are TGTGCCAGCAGCGCCCGTTTAAGCTCCTACGAGCAGTACTTC.

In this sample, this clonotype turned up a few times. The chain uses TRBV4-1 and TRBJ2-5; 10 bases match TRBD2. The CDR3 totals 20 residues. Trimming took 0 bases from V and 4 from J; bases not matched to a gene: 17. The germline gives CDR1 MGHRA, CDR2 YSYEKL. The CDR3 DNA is TGCGCCAGCAGCCAAGATCCGGTGTTAGCGGGGGGACCTTGGGGAGAGACCCAGTACTTC. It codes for CASSQDPVLAGGPWGETQYF.

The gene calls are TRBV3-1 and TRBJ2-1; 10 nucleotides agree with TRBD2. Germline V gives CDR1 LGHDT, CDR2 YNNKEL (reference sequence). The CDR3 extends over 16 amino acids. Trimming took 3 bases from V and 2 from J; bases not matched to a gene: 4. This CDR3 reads CASSQERGGTYNEQFF. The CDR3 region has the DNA TGTGCCAGCAGCCAGGAGCGGGGGGGCACCTACAATGAGCAGTTCTTC.

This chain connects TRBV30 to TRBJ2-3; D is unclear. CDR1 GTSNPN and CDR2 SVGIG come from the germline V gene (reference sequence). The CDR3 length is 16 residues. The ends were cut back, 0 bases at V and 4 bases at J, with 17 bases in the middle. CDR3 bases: TGTGCCTGGAGTGTACTTGACACCTACCTCCCAGATACGCAGTATTTT. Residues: CAWSVLDTYLPDTQYF. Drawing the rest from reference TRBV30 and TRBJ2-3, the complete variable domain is SQTIHQWPATLVQPVGSPLSLECTVEGTSNPNLYWYRQAAGRGLQLLFYSVGIGQISSEVPQNLSASRPQDRQFILSSKKLLLSDSGFYLCAWSVLDTYLPDTQYFGPGTRLTVL.

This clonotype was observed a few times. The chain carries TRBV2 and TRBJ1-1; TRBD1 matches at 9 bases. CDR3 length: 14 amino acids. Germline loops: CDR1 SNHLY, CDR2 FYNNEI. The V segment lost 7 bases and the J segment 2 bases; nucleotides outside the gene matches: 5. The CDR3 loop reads CASTWGQGNTEAFF. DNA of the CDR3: TGTGCCAGCACCTGGGGACAGGGTAACACTGAAGCTTTCTTT.

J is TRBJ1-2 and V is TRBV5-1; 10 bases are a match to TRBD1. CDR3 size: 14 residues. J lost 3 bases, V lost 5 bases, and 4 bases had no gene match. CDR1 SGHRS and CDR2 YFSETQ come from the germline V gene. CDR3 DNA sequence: TGCGCCAGCAGAACCGGGACAGGGGACTATGGCTACACCTTC. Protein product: CASRTGTGDYGYTF.